This T cell receptor beta chain was captured by sequencing in a study of blood T cell repertoires in COVID-19. Study-level background: Specimens from acute and convalescent COVID-19 originated in the United States, Italy and Spain. Sample material is recorded as cDNA or gDNA derived from T cells, B-cell-depleted T cells, or PBMCs.

Germline V lookup: CDR1 MNHEY, CDR2 SMNVEV (reference sequence). After removal of 7 bases from V and 7 bases from J, the junction contained 9 bases not matched to a gene. The CDR3 is 15 amino acids. Libraries were prepared by immunoSEQ multiplex PCR; TCRdb keeps only in-frame clonotypes and omits some of them. The data contain roughly 200,000 clones, roughly 73% of them singletons. Sequenced material: peripheral blood. The chain recombines TRBV27 with TRBJ1-6, with TRBD1 matching over 8 bases. This receptor was identified in an elderly woman with active or convalescent COVID-19. The CDR3 spells CASNTGGVVNSPLHF. CDR3 coding DNA: TGTGCCAGCAATACAGGGGGTGTAGTAAATTCACCCCTCCACTTT.